The 6 T cell receptor beta chains in this list originate from one sample, sequenced in a study of blood T cells in healthy people across ages. PCR was performed a second time for about 7 to 11 cycles using a sample-barcoded 5' primer and a J-beta primer mix. TCRdb passed the 5' RACE reads through MiXCR, listing each CDR3 protein once. The table records 1.2 million to 1.5 million distinct CDR3 sequences, almost 60% of them present only once. The specimen was blood. These receptors all stem from a man between 18 and 35 years old in good health.

Of note for this clonotype: The missing conserved phenylalanine or tryptophan at the end of this CDR3 makes a read error likely. The chain carries TRBV20-1 and TRBJ2-1, with D unclear. The CDR3 has 11 residues. V shed 3 bases and J shed 6 bases, with 6 bases lying between them. CDR1 is DFQATT, CDR2 SNEGSKA, per germline (reference sequence). CDR3 sequence reads: CSASSGNEQFS. The CDR3 coding sequence is TGCAGTGCTAGCTCGGGCAATGAGCAGTTCTCC.

This chain connects TRBV4-2 to TRBJ2-1, with 9 positions matching TRBD2. This CDR3 contains 16 residues. Germline CDR1 is LGHNA and CDR2 is YNFKEQ. V shed 1 base, J shed 6 bases, and the junction held 7 bases outside the gene matches. The CDR3 nucleotides read TGTGCCAGCAGCCAAGTAGGCGGGGGGGCCCCCAATGAGCAGTTCTTC. Protein: CASSQVGGGAPNEQFF.

The CDR3 DNA reads TGTGCCAGCAGCTTAGAGGGAGGGAGTGGCACAGATACGCAGTATTTT. This gives the protein CASSLEGGSGTDTQYF. The J gene is TRBJ2-3, the V gene TRBV7-2; 7 bases align to TRBD2. The CDR3 consists of 16 residues. With V trimmed by 1 base and J by 1 base, 5 bases remained unmatched. CDR1 is SGHTA, CDR2 FQGNSA, per germline.

This clonotype has a handful of counts. The genes are TRBV29-1 and TRBJ2-7; D remains ambiguous. The length of the CDR3 is 15 residues. V dropped 3 bases and J dropped 0 bases, with 15 bases sitting between them. The germline gives CDR1 SQVTM, CDR2 ANQGSEA. CDR3 DNA: TGCAGCGTTGAGTTTCCAGGCCCTTCCTCCTACGAGCAGTACTTC. This encodes CSVEFPGPSSYEQYF.

The chain couples TRBV6-1 to TRBJ2-7; D perhaps matches TRBD1 (5 bases). The CDR3 sequence is 14 residues long. Trimming pared 0 bases from V and 2 bases from J, leaving 8 bases between. CDR1 MNHNS and CDR2 SASEGT come from the germline V gene. CDR3 sequence (DNA): TGTGCCAGCAGTGAAGCCCCGACAGCCTACGAGCAGTACTTC. Encoded protein: CASSEAPTAYEQYF.

This clonotype was seen a few times. The genes are TRBV11-2 and TRBJ2-7; D perhaps matches TRBD1 (6 bases). The CDR3 loop spans 15 amino acids. Germline V lookup: CDR1 SGHAT, CDR2 FQNNGV. V was pared by 0 bases and J by 1 base, with 10 bases between. Written as DNA, the CDR3 is TGTGCCAGCAGCTTAGAGGACAGAGGATCCTACGAGCAGTACTTC. Translation: CASSLEDRGSYEQYF.